The TCR beta chain described here comes from a study of blood T cell repertoires in COVID-19. Study summary: In each case, the material was cDNA or gDNA derived from T cells, B-cell-depleted T cells, or PBMCs.

Sequenced by immunoSEQ multiplex PCR; TCRdb stores in-frame clones only, minus some. The table records roughly 140,000 clones, 88% of them present only once. The CDR3 runs to 16 residues. With 3 bases clipped from V and 2 bases from J, the junction kept 8 bases outside the gene matches. Germline V gene sequence: CDR1 ENHRY, CDR2 SYGVKD. This chain connects TRBV10-3 to TRBJ2-3; 7 bases are a match to TRBD2. This clonotype was obtained from a man in his 70s with acute or convalescent COVID-19. Sequenced input: peripheral blood. The CDR3 protein is CAISDSLAPNTDTQYF. CDR3 nucleotide sequence: TGTGCCATCAGTGACTCACTAGCGCCAAACACAGATACGCAGTATTTT.